These 30 T cell receptor beta chains were sequenced from one sample in a study of cytomegalovirus exposure and HLA in healthy donors. Use of 60 Vbeta and 13 Jbeta primers characterized the PCR. Profiled with immunoSEQ multiplex PCR; TCRdb holds only in-frame clones, not every one. The data contain fewer than 120,000 clones, approximately 83% of them singletons. The sequencing sample was made of PBMCs. The receptors were sampled from a middle-aged man in good health and CMV-seronegative.

The chain employs TRBV5-1 and TRBJ1-1; a possible D gene is TRBD1 (5 bases). Germline V gene data show CDR1 as SGHRS and CDR2 as YFSETQ. V was cut by 0 bases and J by 4 bases, with 10 bases left in between. The CDR3 loop spans 14 amino acids. The CDR3: CASSLGQTFTEAFF. The CDR3 nucleotides read TGCGCCAGCAGCTTGGGACAGACTTTCACTGAAGCTTTCTTT. The entire variable domain, with the rest obtained from reference TRBV5-1 and TRBJ1-1, is as follows: KAGVTQTPRYLIKTRGQQVTLSCSPISGHRSVSWYQQTPGQGLQFLFEYFSETQRNKGNFPGRFSGRQFSNSRSEMNVSTLELGDSALYLCASSLGQTFTEAFFGQGTRLTVV.

This sequence joins TRBV28 and TRBJ1-5; TRBD1 agrees at 7 bases. The CDR3 is 17 residues long. V lost 4 bases to trimming and J lost 4 bases; unmatched junction nucleotides: 13. Germline CDR1 MDHEN, CDR2 SYDVKM. DNA for the CDR3: TGTGCCAGCAGTTCCCCTCAGGGGGGATTACGGAATCAGCCCCAGCATTTT. This sequence encodes CASSSPQGGLRNQPQHF.

The chain uses TRBV6-1 and TRBJ1-1; tentative D call: TRBD1 (6 bases). Germline CDR1 and CDR2: MNHNS and SASEGT. V lost 5 bases, J lost 7 bases, and 14 bases lay in between. CDR3 length: 13 amino acids. This CDR3 reads CASSIGQIGEAFF. The CDR3 DNA follows: TGTGCCAGCAGTATAGGACAGATTGGTGAAGCTTTCTTT.

This clone is a singleton in its sample. V gene TRBV21-1 combines with J gene TRBJ1-2. TRBV21-1 is tagged as a pseudogene. The CDR3 is made up of 10 amino acids. The CDR3 coding sequence is TGTGCCAGCAGCAAAGGCAACTTCCTCTTC. Encoded protein: CASSKGNFLF.

The chain uses TRBV30 and TRBJ1-1; 8 bases map to TRBD1. The germline V gene has CDR1 GTSNPN and CDR2 SVGIG (reference sequence). CDR3 length equals 13 residues. V lost 1 base, J lost 6 bases, and 4 bases stayed unmatched. The CDR3 protein is CAWSGQGYAEAFF. DNA of the CDR3: TGTGCCTGGAGTGGACAGGGGTACGCTGAAGCTTTCTTT.

This chain connects TRBV5-6 to TRBJ1-5; no definite D call. The CDR3 extends over 15 amino acids. Per germline, CDR1 SGHDT and CDR2 YYEEEE. With 4 bases removed from V and 7 bases from J, the gap between germline ends came to 18 bases. The CDR3, as DNA: TGTGCCAGCAGCCTGGGTCGCGGACTGCGGCAGCCCCAGCATTTT. Protein product: CASSLGRGLRQPQHF.

The sample holds one count of this clone. The gene calls are TRBV2 and TRBJ2-5; TRBD1 aligns across 11 bases. Trimming cost V 1 base and J 5 bases; bases outside gene matches: 3. Germline V CDR1 and CDR2: SNHLY, FYNNEI. The CDR3 has 15 residues. The CDR3 region is CASSEEGTGGETQYF. In DNA, the CDR3 is TGTGCCAGCAGTGAAGAGGGGACAGGGGGTGAGACCCAGTACTTC.

The chain links TRBV5-1 to TRBJ2-2, with D perhaps matching TRBD2 (6 bases). Germline V CDR1 and CDR2: SGHRS, YFSETQ. The CDR3 loop spans 15 amino acids. V was shortened by 0 bases and J by 6 bases, with 12 bases between the two germline ends. CDR3 nucleotides: TGCGCCAGCAGCTTGGAGGCAGGAGGGGCCGGGGAGCTGTTTTTT. Amino acids: CASSLEAGGAGELFF.

V usage is TRBV10-2 and J usage is TRBJ1-4; TRBD1 might be the D (6 bases). The CDR3 runs 14 residues. From germline, CDR1 is WSHSY and CDR2 SAAADI. The V end was cut by 6 bases, the J end by 2 bases, with 10 bases between. CDR3 sequence reads: CASRGAGTNEKLFF. CDR3 nucleotide sequence: TGCGCCAGCAGGGGGGCCGGGACTAATGAAAAACTGTTTTTT.

The chain uses TRBV30 and TRBJ2-3; D gene unclear. Germline lookup yields CDR1 GTSNPN and CDR2 SVGIG (reference sequence). With 3 bases removed from V and 4 bases from J, the gap between germline ends came to 5 bases. The CDR3 is 11 residues long. CDR3 loop: CAWSRSDTQYF. The CDR3 nucleotides are TGTGCCTGGAGCAGGTCAGATACGCAGTATTTT.

The J gene is TRBJ2-1, the V gene TRBV9; tentatively, D is TRBD2 (6 bases). This CDR3 has 14 amino acids. In germline, CDR1 is SGDLS, CDR2 YYNGEE. V was shortened by 4 bases and J by 6 bases, with 14 bases between the two germline ends. The DNA for the CDR3 is TGTGCCAGCAGCAAACTAGCAGTAACCAATGAGCAGTTCTTC. Translating it yields CASSKLAVTNEQFF. The variable domain in full, with the rest retrieved from reference TRBV9 and TRBJ2-1, is DSGVTQTPKHLITATGQRVTLRCSPRSGDLSVYWYQQSLDQGLQFLIQYYNGEERAKGNILERFSAQQFPDLHSELNLSSLELGDSALYFCASSKLAVTNEQFFGPGTRLTVL.

The chain is built from TRBV2 and TRBJ1-5; no clear D gene. CDR3 length: 14 residues. Germline CDR1 SNHLY, CDR2 FYNNEI. Trimming took 4 bases from V and 1 from J, leaving 8 bases between them. The CDR3 region is CASSGSWSNQPQHF. DNA of the CDR3: TGTGCCAGCAGTGGGAGTTGGAGCAATCAGCCCCAGCATTTT.

V usage is TRBV7-2 and J usage is TRBJ1-1; no definite D call. Germline CDR1 SGHTA, CDR2 FQGNSA. There are 12 residues in the CDR3. Trimming removed 5 bases from V and 0 bases from J, with 4 bases in between. The CDR3 DNA reads TGTGCCAGCAGCCTAATGAACACTGAAGCTTTCTTT. Its protein product is CASSLMNTEAFF.

V and J are TRBV4-1 and TRBJ1-5; tentative D call: TRBD1 (6 bases). CDR1 and CDR2 from the germline V gene are MGHRA and YSYEKL. The germline V and J ends were trimmed by 1 base and 3 bases, with 16 bases remaining between them. CDR3 length: 17 residues. In DNA form, the CDR3 reads TGCGCCAGCAGCCAAGTATTAACAGGGAATTACAATCAGCCCCAGCATTTT. Its translation: CASSQVLTGNYNQPQHF.

This sequence joins TRBV9 and TRBJ2-7; D may be TRBD2 (6 bases). Per germline, CDR1 SGDLS and CDR2 YYNGEE. The CDR3 is 14 residues long. V lost 6 bases to trimming and J lost 2 bases, with 15 bases between them. The chain's CDR3 is CASNGGTLAYEQYF. For the CDR3, the DNA is TGTGCCAGCAACGGTGGGACTTTGGCCTACGAGCAGTACTTC.

The V gene is TRBV7-2, the J gene TRBJ2-5; D is unclear. Trimming took 5 bases from V and 5 from J, leaving 9 bases between them. Per the germline V gene, CDR1 is SGHTA and CDR2 is FQGNSA. This CDR3 region has 12 residues. CDR3 DNA sequence: TGTGCCAGCAGCCTAGAACGGGAGACCCAGTACTTC. It specifies CASSLERETQYF.

The chain couples TRBV28 to TRBJ2-3; 13 positions agree with TRBD2. Germline assignment: CDR1 MDHEN and CDR2 SYDVKM. With V trimmed by 5 bases and J by 6 bases, 8 bases remained unmatched. This CDR3 region has 16 residues. The CDR3 here is CASSGPTSGGLDTQYF. As DNA, the CDR3 is TGTGCCAGCAGTGGCCCGACTAGCGGGGGGCTGGATACGCAGTATTTT.

V and J are TRBV14 and TRBJ1-1; D not resolved. From germline, CDR1 is SGHDN and CDR2 FVKESK. The V and J ends lost 0 bases and 0 bases respectively, with 14 bases between them. The CDR3 extends over 17 amino acids. CDR3 bases: TGTGCCAGCAGCCAAGATCGTATAGTTCCCTTGAACACTGAAGCTTTCTTT. Translating it yields CASSQDRIVPLNTEAFF.

This sequence joins TRBV20-1 and TRBJ2-3, with D hard to call. V was clipped by 5 bases and J by 5 bases, with 8 bases between them. The CDR3 extends over 11 amino acids. Looked up from germline, CDR1 is DFQATT and CDR2 is SNEGSKA (reference sequence). CDR3 in DNA: TGCAGTGCTTTCTCGGGAGATACGCAGTATTTT. The encoded protein is CSAFSGDTQYF.

The chain couples TRBV27 to TRBJ2-1; TRBD1 aligns across 10 bases. This CDR3 has 18 amino acids. Unmatched junction bases numbered 13, after V lost 1 base and J lost 7 bases. The germline CDR1 and CDR2 sequences are MNHEY and SMNVEV (reference sequence). CDR3 nucleotide sequence: TGTGCCAGCAGTTTATTGCCCGGGGGGGGACAGGGGCTAAATGAGCAGTTCTTC. It encodes CASSLLPGGGQGLNEQFF.

This clone was counted once. This rearrangement joins TRBV19 to TRBJ2-7; D is perhaps TRBD1 (6 bases). The CDR3 runs 12 residues. Germline CDR1 and CDR2: LNHDA and SQIVND (reference sequence). V was shortened by 7 bases and J by 2 bases, with 9 bases between the two germline ends. CDR3: CASMDSTYEQYF. In DNA form, the CDR3 reads TGTGCCAGTATGGACAGCACCTACGAGCAGTACTTC.

This clone has only one observation. This chain connects TRBV7-9 to TRBJ2-3, with 13 bases matching TRBD2. This CDR3 is 17 amino acids long. Unmatched junction bases numbered 6, after V lost 4 bases and J lost 2 bases. Germline V gene data show CDR1 as SEHNR and CDR2 as FQNEAQ (reference sequence). CDR3 sequence: CASSWTSGGFFTDTQYF. The CDR3 DNA follows: TGTGCCAGCAGCTGGACTAGCGGGGGTTTCTTCACAGATACGCAGTATTTT. Supplemented by reference TRBV7-9 and TRBJ2-3, the full variable domain reads DTGVSQNPRHKITKRGQNVTFRCDPISEHNRLYWYRQTLGQGPEFLTYFQNEAQLEKSRLLSDRFSAERPKGSFSTLEIQRTEQGDSAMYLCASSWTSGGFFTDTQYFGPGTRLTVL.

This rearrangement joins TRBV23-1 to TRBJ1-5; D is possibly TRBD1 (5 bases). TRBV23-1 is an ORF; its function is uncertain. V lost 0 bases and J 5 bases, leaving 8 bases between the germline ends. The CDR3 has 14 residues. The CDR3: CASSQSGGYQPQHF. The CDR3 coding sequence is TGCGCCAGCAGTCAATCCGGGGGTTATCAGCCCCAGCATTTT.

This sequence joins TRBV4-3 and TRBJ1-4; 7 bases match TRBD1. Germline V gene data show CDR1 as LGHNA and CDR2 as YSLEER. The CDR3 spans 13 residues. V shed 6 bases and J 8 bases; nucleotides not matched to a gene: 6. CDR3 loop: CASSWQGEEKLFF. Written as DNA, the CDR3 is TGCGCCAGCAGTTGGCAGGGGGAAGAAAAACTGTTTTTT.

The rearrangement joins TRBV10-3 to TRBJ1-4, with 8 bases identical to TRBD1. V dropped 10 bases and J dropped 6; count of bases not matched to a gene: 7. Germline CDR1 and CDR2: ENHRY and SYGVKD. This CDR3 contains 13 residues. The CDR3 spells CATETGVDEKLFF. The CDR3 DNA follows: TGTGCCACCGAGACAGGGGTTGATGAAAAACTGTTTTTT.

This chain joins TRBV19 and TRBJ1-5, with 8 bases that match TRBD1. Germline CDR1 and CDR2: LNHDA and SQIVND (reference sequence). The CDR3 is made up of 13 amino acids. Unmatched junction bases numbered 3, after V lost 9 bases and J lost 2 bases. CDR3 amino acids: CASRGPGNQPQHF. The CDR3 DNA is TGTGCCAGCAGGGGGCCAGGCAATCAGCCCCAGCATTTT.

The V call is TRBV11-2, the J call TRBJ2-7; 7 bases match TRBD2. Per the germline V gene, CDR1 is SGHAT and CDR2 is FQNNGV. The CDR3 is 18 residues long. V was clipped by 1 base and J by 4 bases; unmatched bases: 16. This CDR3 is CASSLVGGLTTKLYEQYF. The CDR3 DNA sequence: TGTGCCAGCAGCTTAGTGGGGGGACTAACCACCAAATTATACGAGCAGTACTTC. The full variable domain, in which reference TRBV11-2 and TRBJ2-7 provide the parts outside the CDR3, is EAGVAQSPRYKIIEKRQSVAFWCNPISGHATLYWYQQILGQGPKLLIQFQNNGVVDDSQLPKDRFSAERLKGVDSTLKIQPAKLEDSAVYLCASSLVGGLTTKLYEQYFGPGTRLTVT.

This clone came up once. The J gene is TRBJ1-1, the V gene TRBV7-9; no reliable D call. V was cut by 1 base and J by 6 bases, with 9 bases left in between. The CDR3 has 13 residues. Germline lookup yields CDR1 SEHNR and CDR2 FQNEAQ (reference sequence). The CDR3 loop is CASSLGAGAEAFF. DNA for the CDR3: TGTGCCAGCAGCTTAGGAGCCGGAGCTGAAGCTTTCTTT.

V usage is TRBV2 and J usage is TRBJ1-4, with D perhaps TRBD1 (6 bases). This CDR3 is 15 amino acids long. CDR1 is SNHLY, CDR2 FYNNEI, per germline. V was clipped by 4 bases and J by 6 bases, with 15 bases between them. The CDR3 reads CASSALGKGDEKLFF. CDR3 sequence (DNA): TGTGCCAGCAGTGCATTGGGGAAGGGGGATGAAAAACTGTTTTTT.

The chain recombines TRBV19 with TRBJ1-2; 7 bases line up with TRBD1. V lost 5 bases to trimming and J lost 7 bases; unmatched junction nucleotides: 10. The CDR3 contains 14 residues. The germline V gene has CDR1 LNHDA and CDR2 SQIVND (reference sequence). CDR3 nucleotide sequence: TGTGCCAGTAGTTTCAACACTGACAGGGCTGGCTACACCTTC. The encoded protein is CASSFNTDRAGYTF.